What follows are 11 T cell receptor beta chains derived from one specimen sequenced in a study of technical replicates of blood from a few donors. Sequencing used immunoSEQ multiplex PCR; TCRdb keeps in-frame clones, though not all of them. The table records roughly 70,000 clones, 94% of them present only once. The specimen sequenced was T cells isolated from PBMCs. These receptors originate from a human donor in good health.

The chain links TRBV30 to TRBJ1-2; D call uncertain. Germline V gives CDR1 GTSNPN, CDR2 SVGIG (reference sequence). There are 11 residues in the CDR3. Trimming took off 0 bases at V and 10 bases at J, with 9 bases between the two ends. The CDR3 is CAWSVLPHYTF. The CDR3 DNA sequence: TGTGCCTGGAGTGTACTACCACACTACACCTTC.

The chain employs TRBV4-2 and TRBJ2-7, with TRBD1 matching 7 bases. The germline gives CDR1 LGHNA, CDR2 YNFKEQ. The CDR3 has 17 residues. Trimming took 0 bases from V and 3 from J; bases not matched to a gene: 11. The CDR3 nucleotides are TGTGCCAGCAGCCAAGAGTTTACGGTCGGGGACAGCTACGAGCAGTACTTC. It yields the protein CASSQEFTVGDSYEQYF.

The V and J genes are TRBV9 and TRBJ1-1; 7 bases align to TRBD1. The CDR3 totals 16 residues. With V trimmed by 6 bases and J by 1 base, 12 bases remained unmatched. Germline lookup yields CDR1 SGDLS and CDR2 YYNGEE. CDR3 in DNA: TGTGCCAGCACGCCTTTCGCCGGGACAGCGAACACTGAAGCTTTCTTT. This gives the protein CASTPFAGTANTEAFF.

The V and J genes are TRBV11-2 and TRBJ2-3, with 11 bases identical to TRBD2. Germline lookup yields CDR1 SGHAT and CDR2 FQNNGV. The CDR3 contains 17 residues. The V and J ends lost 4 bases and 0 bases, in that order; junction bases with no gene match: 6. CDR3 loop: CASSSWTSGSSTDTQYF. CDR3 nucleotide sequence: TGTGCCAGCAGCTCGTGGACTAGCGGGTCTAGCACAGATACGCAGTATTTT.

V and J are TRBV7-2 and TRBJ2-6; TRBD1 aligns across 10 bases. Trimming cost V 5 bases and J 0 bases; bases outside gene matches: 7. Germline V gives CDR1 SGHTA, CDR2 FQGNSA. The CDR3 is 18 amino acids. CDR3 DNA sequence: TGTGCCAGCAGCAAGGGACAGGGGTTAGTCTCTGGGGCCAACGTCCTGACTTTC. It translates to CASSKGQGLVSGANVLTF.

In DNA, the CDR3 is TGCGCCAGCAGCGAGGAAATTTCTTCTCCCTACGAGCAGTACTTC. Its translation: CASSEEISSPYEQYF. The chain links TRBV4-1 to TRBJ2-7; D ambiguous. V shed 5 bases and J shed 2 bases, with 16 bases lying between them. This CDR3 is 15 amino acids long. Germline V gene lookup returns CDR1 MGHRA and CDR2 YSYEKL.

As regards this clone: A read error is likely, as this CDR3 ends without the conserved phenylalanine or tryptophan. The DNA is omitted, as the CDR3 cannot be located on it reliably, and the CDR3 follows TCRdb's listing. This chain links TRBV5-6 with TRBJ1-4; whether TRBD1, the table's D call, matches the DNA was not checked. Germline V gives CDR1 SGHDT, CDR2 YYEEEE. With termini counted, the CDR3 has 10 amino acids. The CDR3 spells CASSSGQGEK.

The chain links TRBV7-3 to TRBJ2-7; 7 bases map to TRBD2. Germline values: CDR1 SGHTA, CDR2 FQGTGA. V shed 1 base and J 3 bases; nucleotides not matched to a gene: 12. This CDR3 has 17 residues. This CDR3 is CASSLSARSSGHYEQYF. In DNA, the CDR3 is TGTGCCAGCAGCTTAAGCGCTAGGTCTAGCGGACACTACGAGCAGTACTTC. Drawing the rest from reference TRBV7-3 and TRBJ2-7, the complete variable domain is GAGVSQTPSNKVTEKGKYVELRCDPISGHTALYWYRQSLGQGPEFLIYFQGTGAADDSGLPNDRFFAVRPEGSVSTLKIQRTERGDSAVYLCASSLSARSSGHYEQYFGPGTRLTVT.

This clone came up once. The chain links TRBV9 to TRBJ1-1; 12 bases align to TRBD1. The CDR3 covers 17 residues. With V trimmed by 4 bases and J by 4 bases, 11 bases remained unmatched. Germline CDR1 is SGDLS and CDR2 is YYNGEE. CDR3 nucleotides: TGTGCCAGCAGCACGCCGGGACAGGGGGCGCCGGGCACTGAAGCTTTCTTT. It specifies CASSTPGQGAPGTEAFF.

This chain joins TRBV27 and TRBJ2-7, with D maybe TRBD2 (5 bases). V was trimmed by 2 bases and J by 1 base, leaving 15 bases between them. CDR1 is MNHEY, CDR2 SMNVEV, per germline (reference sequence). The CDR3 covers 16 residues. The CDR3: CASSLRGPPRSYEQYF. The DNA of the CDR3 is TGTGCCAGCAGTTTAAGAGGGCCCCCCAGGTCCTACGAGCAGTACTTC.

The J gene is TRBJ2-1, the V gene TRBV6-5; D gene uncertain. Trimming shortened V by 8 bases and J by 8 bases, and 13 bases separated the two germline ends. The CDR3 consists of 12 residues. CDR1 MNHEY and CDR2 SVGAGI come from the germline V gene. This CDR3 is CASADSVDEQFF. CDR3 coding DNA: TGTGCCAGCGCAGATTCTGTGGATGAGCAGTTCTTC.